What follows are 5 T cell receptor beta chains derived from one specimen sequenced in a study of glioma-infiltrating T cells after dendritic cell vaccination. The time point here: after dendritic cell vaccination, including at tumor progression/relapse. Method: immunoSEQ multiplex PCR; TCRdb's copy keeps in-frame clones and lacks some. Among 72,000 or so clones listed, roughly 91% were seen once. The sample here was blood, taken after dendritic cell vaccination. The receptors here all came from a human donor with glioblastoma.

This clone was seen a single time. V usage is TRBV7-3 and J usage is TRBJ2-1; 8 bases match TRBD2. J gave up 5 bases and V 1 base, and 1 base lay outside the gene matches. The CDR3 extends over 14 amino acids. Per germline, CDR1 SGHTA and CDR2 FQGTGA. CDR3 sequence reads: CASSLMGLDNEQFF. CDR3 nucleotides: TGTGCCAGCAGCTTAATGGGACTAGACAATGAGCAGTTCTTC.

This sequence joins TRBV4-2 and TRBJ2-7; 7 nucleotides match TRBD1. V shed 2 bases, J shed 1 base, and the junction held 5 bases outside the gene matches. Germline values: CDR1 LGHNA, CDR2 YNFKEQ. This CDR3 comprises 15 residues. CDR3 nucleotide sequence: TGTGCCAGCAGCCAACTAGGGACAGAGTCCTACGAGCAGTACTTC. This translates into CASSQLGTESYEQYF.

This clone came up once. J is TRBJ1-1 and V is TRBV2, with D perhaps matching TRBD1 (6 bases). V was pared by 6 bases and J by 0 bases, with 17 bases between. Germline-derived CDR1 and CDR2 are SNHLY and FYNNEI. The CDR3 extends over 16 amino acids. Here the CDR3 reads CASRVDRSSMNTEAFF. The CDR3 coding sequence is TGTGCCAGCAGGGTCGACAGGAGCTCCATGAACACTGAAGCTTTCTTT.

This chain links TRBV29-1 with TRBJ2-5; 13 bases are shared with TRBD2. The V gene end was trimmed by 8 bases and the J gene end by 3 bases; junction bases not matched to a gene: 9. The CDR3 spans 15 residues. Germline CDR1 reads SQVTM; CDR2 reads ANQGSEA. CDR3 in amino acids: CSSGLAGTHEETQYF. Written as DNA, the CDR3 is TGCAGCTCGGGACTAGCGGGGACGCACGAAGAGACCCAGTACTTC. The variable domain in full, completed from reference TRBV29-1 and TRBJ2-5, reads SAVISQKPSRDICQRGTSLTIQCQVDSQVTMMFWYRQQPGQSLTLIATANQGSEATYESGFVIDKFPISRPNLTFSTLTVSNMSPEDSSIYLCSSGLAGTHEETQYFGPGTRLLVL.

The V call is TRBV18, the J call TRBJ2-7, with 8 positions matching TRBD1. This CDR3 has 15 residues. V trimming: 3 bases; J trimming: 3 bases; junction bases outside the gene matches: 7. Germline CDR1 reads KGHSH; CDR2 reads LQKENI. For the CDR3, the DNA is TGTGCCAGCTCACCGAGACAGGGGATCAACTACGAGCAGTACTTC. It encodes CASSPRQGINYEQYF.